This T cell receptor (beta chain) was retrieved from a study of cytomegalovirus exposure and HLA in healthy donors. Study at large: The Caucasian-associated ancestry cluster held more than 80% of 300 to 500 genotyped donors.

Healthy bone marrow donors made up the donor group. 13 Jbeta primers and 60 Vbeta primers were used for the PCR. Using immunoSEQ multiplex PCR, the repertoire was profiled, and TCRdb retains in-frame clones only, with some absent. The sample lists 200,000 to 250,000 clones, about 85% occurring once. The V and J ends lost 0 bases and 2 bases, in that order; junction bases with no gene match: 7. The germline CDR1 and CDR2 sequences are LGHNA and YSLEER. The CDR3 spans 17 residues. In its sample, this clone was seen a few times. Its specificity is not known. Study-wide findings and caveats: Most TCR sequences showed up rarely, but some public TCRs showed up in many donors. An Asian-associated ancestry cluster reportedly showed fewer N-insertions than the approximately 660-donor mean in a later analysis.

The V gene is TRBV4-3, the J gene TRBJ2-7; 10 bases are shared with TRBD1. Material for sequencing was PBMCs. This clonotype originated in a woman aged 50 to 65 in good health and CMV-seropositive. CDR3 sequence reads: CASSQELGTGEAYEQYF. For the CDR3, the DNA is TGCGCCAGCAGCCAAGAATTAGGGACAGGGGAGGCCTACGAGCAGTACTTC.